The sequence of this T cell receptor (beta chain) was determined in a study of T cell repertoires in aging, cancer and after chemotherapy. The wider study: Patients with glioblastoma brain tumors were sampled before and after temozolomide-based therapy. The whole study produced a dataset of around 8.4 million TCR reads. Study conclusions and caveats: Across the chemotherapy interval, each cancer cohort showed higher median generation probability, suggesting thymic rebound. In cancer patients, declining TCR diversity with age involved lost richness and lost evenness.

This clonotype was counted between two and nine times. What it binds is not known. Peripheral blood genomic DNA, not sorted cells or RNA, was the template. From germline, CDR1 is SGHVT and CDR2 SQSDAQ. This CDR3 has 17 amino acids. The trim removed 2 bases at V and 1 base at J, leaving 8 bases unmatched. Multiplex touch-down PCR with TRB-A/B primers amplified rearranged V-D-J TRB sequences. TCRdb re-called the multiplex PCR reads with MiXCR, one entry per CDR3 protein. The sample has 19,000 or so distinct CDR3 sequences, roughly 37% seen once. The chain combines TRBV7-4 with TRBJ2-1, with 7 bases aligning to TRBD1. This receptor was obtained from a human donor with a solid tumor. Sequences were obtained from blood. CDR3 bases: TGTGCCAGCAGCTTAAAGAGGGGGCGCCGGTCCTACAATGAGCAGTTCTTC. Its protein is CASSLKRGRRSYNEQFF.